This T cell receptor (beta chain) was recovered during a study of blood T cells in healthy people across ages. This clonotype has only one observation. Its matching antigen is unknown. General study findings and limits: Unsorted PBMCs ruled out conclusive naive versus antigen-experienced comparison.

V lost 0 bases to trimming and J lost 11 bases, with 25 bases between them. The CDR3 length is 16 residues. Germline loops: CDR1 DFQATT, CDR2 SNEGSKA (reference sequence). A sample-barcoded 5' primer and a J-beta primer mix were used in a second PCR of roughly 6 to 11 cycles. TCRdb processed the 5' RACE reads anew with MiXCR; each CDR3 protein has one entry. The sample consists of about 730,000 distinct CDR3 sequences, approximately 39% of them appearing once. The genes are TRBV20-1 and TRBJ2-5; TRBD1 is a possible D gene (6 bases). The sequence derives from a woman in her sixties in good health. Specimen: blood. The CDR3 coding sequence is TGCAGTGCTAGAGATTTAGAGGCAGGGGAGTTGAATGAGCAGTACTTC. It translates to CSARDLEAGELNEQYF.